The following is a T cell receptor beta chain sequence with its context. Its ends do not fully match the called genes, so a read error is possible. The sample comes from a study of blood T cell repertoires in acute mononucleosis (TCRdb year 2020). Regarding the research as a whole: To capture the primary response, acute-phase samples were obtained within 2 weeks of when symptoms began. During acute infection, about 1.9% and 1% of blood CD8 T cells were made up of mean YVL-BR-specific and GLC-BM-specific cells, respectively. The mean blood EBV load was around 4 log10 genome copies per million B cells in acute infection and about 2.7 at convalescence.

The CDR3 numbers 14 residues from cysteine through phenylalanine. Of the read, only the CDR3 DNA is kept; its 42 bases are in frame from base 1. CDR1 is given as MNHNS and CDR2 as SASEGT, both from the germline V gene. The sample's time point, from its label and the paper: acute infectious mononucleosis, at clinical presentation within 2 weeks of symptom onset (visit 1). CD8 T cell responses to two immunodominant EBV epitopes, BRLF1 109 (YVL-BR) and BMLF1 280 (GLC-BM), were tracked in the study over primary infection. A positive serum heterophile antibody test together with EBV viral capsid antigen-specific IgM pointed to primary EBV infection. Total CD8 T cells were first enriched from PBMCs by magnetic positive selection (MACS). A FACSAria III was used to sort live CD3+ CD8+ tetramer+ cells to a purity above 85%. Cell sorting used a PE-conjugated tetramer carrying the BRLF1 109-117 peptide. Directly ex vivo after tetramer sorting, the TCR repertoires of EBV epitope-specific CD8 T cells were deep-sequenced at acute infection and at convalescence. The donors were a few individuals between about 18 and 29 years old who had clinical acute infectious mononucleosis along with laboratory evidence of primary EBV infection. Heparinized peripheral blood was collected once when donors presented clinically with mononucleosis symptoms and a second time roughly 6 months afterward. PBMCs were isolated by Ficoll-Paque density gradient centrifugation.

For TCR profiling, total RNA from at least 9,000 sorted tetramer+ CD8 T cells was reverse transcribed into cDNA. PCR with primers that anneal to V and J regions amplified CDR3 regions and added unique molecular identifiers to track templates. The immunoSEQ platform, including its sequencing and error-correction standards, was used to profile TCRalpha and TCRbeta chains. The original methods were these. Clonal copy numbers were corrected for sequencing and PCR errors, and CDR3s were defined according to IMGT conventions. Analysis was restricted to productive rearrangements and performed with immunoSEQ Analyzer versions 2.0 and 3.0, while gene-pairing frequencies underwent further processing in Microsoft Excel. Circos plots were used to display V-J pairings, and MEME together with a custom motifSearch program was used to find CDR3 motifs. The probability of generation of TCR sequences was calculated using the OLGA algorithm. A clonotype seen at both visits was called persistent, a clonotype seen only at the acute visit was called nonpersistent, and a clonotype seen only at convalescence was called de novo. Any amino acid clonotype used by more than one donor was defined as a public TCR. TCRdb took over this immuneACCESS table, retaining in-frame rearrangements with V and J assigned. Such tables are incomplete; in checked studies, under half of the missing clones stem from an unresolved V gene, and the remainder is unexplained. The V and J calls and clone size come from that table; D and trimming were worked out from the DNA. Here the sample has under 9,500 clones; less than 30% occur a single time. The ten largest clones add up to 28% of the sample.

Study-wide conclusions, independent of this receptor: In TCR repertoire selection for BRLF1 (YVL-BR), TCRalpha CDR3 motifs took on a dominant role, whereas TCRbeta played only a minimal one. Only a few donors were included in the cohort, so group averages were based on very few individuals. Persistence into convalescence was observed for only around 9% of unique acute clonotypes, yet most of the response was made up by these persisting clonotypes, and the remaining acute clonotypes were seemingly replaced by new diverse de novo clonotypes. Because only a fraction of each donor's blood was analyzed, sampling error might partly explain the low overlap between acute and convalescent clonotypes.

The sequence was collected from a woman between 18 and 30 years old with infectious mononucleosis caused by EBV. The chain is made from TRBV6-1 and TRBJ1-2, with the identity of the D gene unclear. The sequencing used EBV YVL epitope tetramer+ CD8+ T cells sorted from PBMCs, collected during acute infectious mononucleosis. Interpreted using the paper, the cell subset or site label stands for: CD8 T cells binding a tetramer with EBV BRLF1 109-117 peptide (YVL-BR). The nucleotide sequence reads TGCGCCAGCAGTCCGCCCCTAATTGAGACTGGCTACACCTTC. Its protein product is CASSPPLIETGYTF.